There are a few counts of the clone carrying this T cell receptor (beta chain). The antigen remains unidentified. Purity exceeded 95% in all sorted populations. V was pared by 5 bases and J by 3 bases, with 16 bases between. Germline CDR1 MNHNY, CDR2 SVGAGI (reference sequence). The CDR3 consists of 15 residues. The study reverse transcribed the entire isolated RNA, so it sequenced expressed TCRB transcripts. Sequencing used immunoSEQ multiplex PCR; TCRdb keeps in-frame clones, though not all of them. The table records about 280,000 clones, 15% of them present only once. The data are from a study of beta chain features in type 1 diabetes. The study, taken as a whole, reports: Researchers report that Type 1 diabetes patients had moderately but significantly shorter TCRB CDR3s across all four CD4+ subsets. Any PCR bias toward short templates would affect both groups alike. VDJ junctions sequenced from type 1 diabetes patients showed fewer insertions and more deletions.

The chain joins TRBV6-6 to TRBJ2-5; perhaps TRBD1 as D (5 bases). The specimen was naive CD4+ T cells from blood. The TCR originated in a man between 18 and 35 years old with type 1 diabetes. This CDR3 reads CASSPETVTEETQYF. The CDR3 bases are TGTGCCAGCAGTCCCGAGACAGTCACCGAAGAGACCCAGTACTTC.